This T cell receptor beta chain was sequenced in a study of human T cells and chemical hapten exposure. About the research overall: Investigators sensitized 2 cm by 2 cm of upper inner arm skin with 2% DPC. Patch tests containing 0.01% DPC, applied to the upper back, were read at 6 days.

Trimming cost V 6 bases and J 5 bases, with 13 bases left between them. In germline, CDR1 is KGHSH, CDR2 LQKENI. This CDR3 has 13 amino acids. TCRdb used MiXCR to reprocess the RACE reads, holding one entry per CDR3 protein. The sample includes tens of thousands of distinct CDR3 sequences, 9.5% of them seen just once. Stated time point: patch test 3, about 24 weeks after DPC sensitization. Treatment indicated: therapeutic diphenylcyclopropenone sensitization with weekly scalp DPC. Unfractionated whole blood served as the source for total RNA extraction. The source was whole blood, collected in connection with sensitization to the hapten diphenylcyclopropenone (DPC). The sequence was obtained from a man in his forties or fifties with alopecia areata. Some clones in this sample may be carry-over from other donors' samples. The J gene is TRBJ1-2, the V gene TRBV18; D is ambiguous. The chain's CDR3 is CASSLDLRYGYTF. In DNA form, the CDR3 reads TGTGCCAGCTCCCTAGATCTCCGGTATGGCTACACCTTC. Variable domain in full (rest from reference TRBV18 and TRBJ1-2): NAGVMQNPRHLVRRRGQEARLRCSPMKGHSHVYWYRQLPEEGLKFMVYLQKENIIDESGMPKERFSAEFPKEGPSILRIQQVVRGDSAAYFCASSLDLRYGYTFGSGTRLTVV.